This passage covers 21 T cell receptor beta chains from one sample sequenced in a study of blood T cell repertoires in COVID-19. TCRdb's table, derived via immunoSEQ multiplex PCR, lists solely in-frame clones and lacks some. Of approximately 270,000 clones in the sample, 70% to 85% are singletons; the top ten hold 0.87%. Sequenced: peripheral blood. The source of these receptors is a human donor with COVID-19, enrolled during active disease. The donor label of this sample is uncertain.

The CDR3, as DNA: TGTGCCAGCTCCCCGTACAGACAGTGGGGTAAAGGTGGCGAGCAGTACTTC. Translating it yields CASSPYRQWGKGGEQYF. The chain uses TRBV18 and TRBJ2-7, with a weak D call TRBD1 (5 bases). V lost 6 bases and J 6 bases, leaving 27 bases between the germline ends. CDR1 is KGHSH, CDR2 LQKENI, per germline. This CDR3 has 17 amino acids.

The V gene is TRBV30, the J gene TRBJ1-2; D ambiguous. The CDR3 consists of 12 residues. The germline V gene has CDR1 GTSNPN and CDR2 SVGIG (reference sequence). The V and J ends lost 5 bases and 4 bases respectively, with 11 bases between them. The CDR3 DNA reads TGTGCCTGGGCGCCGGGAGGCTATGGCTACACCTTC. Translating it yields CAWAPGGYGYTF.

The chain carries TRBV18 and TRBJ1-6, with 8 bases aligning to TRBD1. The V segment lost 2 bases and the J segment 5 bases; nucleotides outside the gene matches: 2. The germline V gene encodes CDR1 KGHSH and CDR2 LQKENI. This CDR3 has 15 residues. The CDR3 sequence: CASSPATGDNSPLHF. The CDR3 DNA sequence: TGTGCCAGCTCACCAGCGACAGGGGATAATTCACCCCTCCACTTT.

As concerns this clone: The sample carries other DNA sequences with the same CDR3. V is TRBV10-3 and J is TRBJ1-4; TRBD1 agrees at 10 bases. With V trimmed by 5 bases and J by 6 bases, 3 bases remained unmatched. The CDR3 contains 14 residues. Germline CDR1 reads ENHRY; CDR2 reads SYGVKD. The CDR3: CAISPGTGDEKLFF. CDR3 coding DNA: TGTGCCATCAGTCCCGGGACAGGGGATGAAAAACTGTTTTTT.

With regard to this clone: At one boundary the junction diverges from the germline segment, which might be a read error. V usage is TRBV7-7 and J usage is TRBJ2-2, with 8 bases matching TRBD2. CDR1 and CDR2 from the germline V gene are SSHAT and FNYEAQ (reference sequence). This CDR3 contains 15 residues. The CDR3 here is CASSETSANTGELFF. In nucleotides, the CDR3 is TGTGCTAGCAGCGAGACTAGCGCGAACACCGGGGAGCTGTTTTTT.

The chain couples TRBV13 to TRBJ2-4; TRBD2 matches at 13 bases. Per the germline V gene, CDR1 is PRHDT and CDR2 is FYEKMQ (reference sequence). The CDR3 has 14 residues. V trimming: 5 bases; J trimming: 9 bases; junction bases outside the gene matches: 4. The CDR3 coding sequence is TGTGCCAGCAGCCCCACTAGCGGGGGGGGCATTCAGTACTTC. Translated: CASSPTSGGGIQYF.

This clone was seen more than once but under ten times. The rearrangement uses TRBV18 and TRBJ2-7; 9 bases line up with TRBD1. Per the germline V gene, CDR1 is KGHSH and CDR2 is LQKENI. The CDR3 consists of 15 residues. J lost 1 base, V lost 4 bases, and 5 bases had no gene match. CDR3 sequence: CASSQRQGESYEQYF. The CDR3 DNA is TGTGCCAGCTCACAGAGACAGGGGGAATCCTACGAGCAGTACTTC.

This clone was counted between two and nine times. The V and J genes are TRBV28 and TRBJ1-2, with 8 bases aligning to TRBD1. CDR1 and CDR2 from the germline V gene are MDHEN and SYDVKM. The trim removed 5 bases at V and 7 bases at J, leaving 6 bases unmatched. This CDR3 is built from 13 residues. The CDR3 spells CASSLDRARGYTF. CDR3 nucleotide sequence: TGTGCCAGCAGTCTGGACAGGGCTCGTGGCTACACCTTC.

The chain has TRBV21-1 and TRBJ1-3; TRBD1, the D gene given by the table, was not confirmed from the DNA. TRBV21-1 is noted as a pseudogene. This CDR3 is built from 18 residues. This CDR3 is CASSKIIGGRSSGNTIYF. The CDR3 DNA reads TGTGCCAGCAGCAAAATTATTGGGGGCCGGTCCTCTGGAAACACCATATATTTT.

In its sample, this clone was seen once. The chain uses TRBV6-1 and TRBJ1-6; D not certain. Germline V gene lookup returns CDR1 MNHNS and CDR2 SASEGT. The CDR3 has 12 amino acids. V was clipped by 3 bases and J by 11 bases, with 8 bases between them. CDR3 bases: TGTGCCAGCAGTGAGGGCATCCCACCCCTCCACTTT. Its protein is CASSEGIPPLHF.

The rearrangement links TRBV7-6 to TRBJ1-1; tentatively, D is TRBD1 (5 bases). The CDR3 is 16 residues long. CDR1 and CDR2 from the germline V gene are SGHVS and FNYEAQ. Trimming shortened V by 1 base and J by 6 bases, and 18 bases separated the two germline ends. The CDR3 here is CASSLGLGGGTAEAFF. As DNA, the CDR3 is TGTGCCAGCAGCTTAGGGCTCGGGGGGGGAACGGCTGAAGCTTTCTTT.

The CDR3 DNA reads TGTGCCAGCAGCTTGGGACAGGGGGCTGGAAACACCATATATTTT. Protein: CASSLGQGAGNTIYF. The rearrangement links TRBV7-2 to TRBJ1-3; the match to TRBD1 covers 11 bases. CDR1 is SGHTA and CDR2 is FQGNSA in the germline V gene. V shed 3 bases and J 2 bases; nucleotides not matched to a gene: 0. The CDR3 length is 15 residues.

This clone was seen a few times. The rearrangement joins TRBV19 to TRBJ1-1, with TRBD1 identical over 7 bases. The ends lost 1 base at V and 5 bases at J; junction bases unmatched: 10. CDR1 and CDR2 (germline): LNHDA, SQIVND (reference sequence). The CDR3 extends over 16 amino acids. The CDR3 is CASSIGRDSFGTEAFF. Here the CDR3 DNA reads TGTGCCAGTAGTATAGGTCGGGACAGCTTTGGTACTGAAGCTTTCTTT.

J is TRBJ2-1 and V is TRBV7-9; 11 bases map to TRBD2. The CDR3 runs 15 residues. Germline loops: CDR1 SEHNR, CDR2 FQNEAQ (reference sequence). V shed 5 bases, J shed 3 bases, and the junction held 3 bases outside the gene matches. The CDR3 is CASSRTSGYYNEQFF. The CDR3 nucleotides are TGTGCCAGCAGCCGGACTAGCGGGTACTACAATGAGCAGTTCTTC.

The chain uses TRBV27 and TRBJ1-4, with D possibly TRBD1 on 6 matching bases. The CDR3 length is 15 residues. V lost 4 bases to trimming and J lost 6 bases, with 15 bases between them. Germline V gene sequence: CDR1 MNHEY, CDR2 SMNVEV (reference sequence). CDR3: CASSSTGFSYEKLFF. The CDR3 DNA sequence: TGTGCCAGCAGTTCAACAGGGTTTTCGTATGAAAAACTGTTTTTT.

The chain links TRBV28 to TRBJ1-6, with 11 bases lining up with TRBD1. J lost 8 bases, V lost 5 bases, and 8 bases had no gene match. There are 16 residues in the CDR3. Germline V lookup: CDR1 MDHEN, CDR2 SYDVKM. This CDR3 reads CASSPSGQGGDSPLHF. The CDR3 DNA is TGTGCCAGCAGTCCGTCGGGACAGGGGGGAGATTCACCCCTCCACTTT. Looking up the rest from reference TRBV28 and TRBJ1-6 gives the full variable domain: DVKVTQSSRYLVKRTGEKVFLECVQDMDHENMFWYRQDPGLGLRLIYFSYDVKMKEKGDIPEGYSVSREKKERFSLILESASTNQTSMYLCASSPSGQGGDSPLHFGNGTRLTVT.

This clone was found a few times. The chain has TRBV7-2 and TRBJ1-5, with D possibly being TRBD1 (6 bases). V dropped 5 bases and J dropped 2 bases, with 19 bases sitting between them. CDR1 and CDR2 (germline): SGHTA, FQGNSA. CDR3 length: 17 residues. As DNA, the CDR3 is TGTGCCAGCAGCCCAGAAGGGGGTAGATCTGGCAATCAGCCCCAGCATTTT. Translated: CASSPEGGRSGNQPQHF.

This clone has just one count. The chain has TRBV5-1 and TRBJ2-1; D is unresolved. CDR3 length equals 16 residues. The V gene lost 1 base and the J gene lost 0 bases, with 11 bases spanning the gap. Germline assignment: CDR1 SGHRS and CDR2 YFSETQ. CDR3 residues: CASSLSSLSSYNEQFF. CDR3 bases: TGCGCCAGCAGCTTGTCATCTCTAAGCTCCTACAATGAGCAGTTCTTC.

CDR3 in DNA: TGTGCAAGTCGCTTTGAGGGTCGTGCTCGGACCAATAATGGAGATACGCAGTATTTT. Encoded protein: CASRFEGRARTNNGDTQYF. The chain has TRBV12-2 and TRBJ2-3; TRBD2, the table's D call, lacks a check against the DNA. TRBV12-2 is a documented pseudogene. This CDR3 region has 19 residues.

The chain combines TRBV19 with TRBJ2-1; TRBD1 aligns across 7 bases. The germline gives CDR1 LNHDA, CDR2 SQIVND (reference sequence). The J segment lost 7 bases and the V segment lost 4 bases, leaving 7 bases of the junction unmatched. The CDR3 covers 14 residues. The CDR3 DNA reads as TGTGCCAGTAGTAAGAGGGGGCACGGGAATGAGCAGTTCTTC. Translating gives CASSKRGHGNEQFF.

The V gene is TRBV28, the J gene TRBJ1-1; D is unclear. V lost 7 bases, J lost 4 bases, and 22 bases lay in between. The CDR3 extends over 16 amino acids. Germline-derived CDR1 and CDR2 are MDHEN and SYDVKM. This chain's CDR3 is CASTRNRDRAVTEAFF. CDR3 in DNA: TGTGCCAGCACCCGAAATCGGGATCGGGCGGTCACTGAAGCTTTCTTT.